This is a list of T cell receptor beta chains from one sample in a study of regulatory T cells in long-lasting Graves disease. In TCRdb, the multiplex PCR reads were re-called with MiXCR into one record per CDR3 protein. The sample holds 450,000 to 650,000 distinct CDR3 sequences, 16% seen once. The same sample was also used in a study of T cells in Graves' hyperthyroidism and ophthalmopathy.

The starting material was peripheral blood mononuclear cells (PBMCs), obtained at new diagnosis, from a patient treated with antithyroid drugs. Receptor source: a middle-aged woman with Graves disease. The CDR3 runs from the conserved cysteine through the conserved F or W. A D gene is named only where the DNA matches it firmly. Rows may omit the clone size; those that give it use once, few, many or a size class.

>-|TRBJ1-3|TRBV19|15|few
TGTGCCAGTAGTATTACAGGGAGCTCTGGAAACACCATATATTTT
CASSITGSSGNTIYF
>-|TRBJ1-6|TRBV28|12|-
TGTGCCAGCAGCCCCCGGGTTTTCAACCTCCACTTT
CASSPRVFNLHF
>TRBD1|TRBJ2-5|TRBV20-1|15|-
TGCAGTGCTACTCGGGACAGTTTAATTCAAGAGACCCAGTACTTC
CSATRDSLIQETQYF
>-|TRBJ2-2|TRBV19|14|many
TGTGCCAGTAGTATCCAGGAAAACACCGGGGAGCTGTTTTTT
CASSIQENTGELFF
>TRBD1|TRBJ1-6|TRBV6-5|16|-
TGTGCCAGCAGTTACTCGAGGGACAGGGGGGGTTTTCCCCTCCACTTT
CASSYSRDRGGFPLHF
>TRBD2|TRBJ2-5|TRBV20-1|16|-
TGCAGTGCTACGCCTCCGGGACTAGGGGTAGAAGAGACCCAGTACTTC
CSATPPGLGVEETQYF
>-|TRBJ2-3|TRBV2|15|many
TGTGCCAGCAGTCCCAGGTCCGGCGGAGGGGATACGCAGTATTTT
CASSPRSGGGDTQYF
>-|TRBJ2-7|TRBV4-1|13|few
TGCGCCAGCAGCCCCCTCGACCCCAACGAGCAGTACTTC
CASSPLDPNEQYF
>TRBD1|TRBJ2-5|TRBV28|15|many
TGTGCCAGCAGTACTAGGACAGGGTCGGCCCAGACCCAGTACTTC
CASSTRTGSAQTQYF
>-|TRBJ2-5|TRBV13|15|many
TGTGCCAGCAGCTTGCAGTCGATTCGGAAGGAGACCCAGTACTTC
CASSLQSIRKETQYF
>-|TRBJ1-5|TRBV6-1|15|many
TGTGCCAGCAGCTCTGGCGGGTATAGCAATCAGCCCCAGCATTTT
CASSSGGYSNQPQHF
>TRBD1|TRBJ1-5|TRBV12-3/TRBV12-4|13|-
TGTGCCAGCAGGCAGGGGGCCCGTTTGACCCAGCATTTT
CASRQGARLTQHF
>TRBD1|TRBJ2-7|TRBV6-1|15|many
TGTGCCAGCAGTGAAGTAGGGGGCGCATGGTTCGAGCAGTACTTC
CASSEVGGAWFEQYF
>-|TRBJ2-2|TRBV6-1|15|-
TGTGCCAGTACCCTCCAGGGTGTGAACACCGGGGAGCTGTTTTTT
CASTLQGVNTGELFF
>-|TRBJ1-1|TRBV6-1|12|many
TGTGCCAGCAGGGGGACGGCCGGTGAAGCTTTCTTT
CASRGTAGEAFF
>-|TRBJ1-4|TRBV12-3/TRBV12-4|14|few
TGTGCCAGCAGCCGGGACGTGACTACAGAAAAACTGTTTTTT
CASSRDVTTEKLFF